The TCR beta chain described here comes from a study of technical replicates of blood from several donors (dated by TCRdb to about 2017). V loses 4 bases of germline sequence and J loses 8 bases, and the interval between the two ends is 11 bases. The CDR1 and CDR2 encoded by the germline V gene (reference sequence) are MNHEY and SMNVEV. CDR3 length: 12 amino acids, cysteine to phenylalanine. Just CDR3 DNA is preserved here, 36 bases in frame from base 1. Libraries were prepared through the immunoSEQ multiplex PCR assay. The source is immuneACCESS, and TCRdb retained only in-frame sequences with V and J called. Part of the clones is not carried over; for the studies checked, unresolved V genes explain less than half of this, and the remainder is unexplained. The sample contains about 80,000 clones, approximately 86% of them found a single time. The top ten clonotypes cover about 5% of the sample. Concerning this clone: Its antigen specificity is not known. Nothing much larger sits one base from this clone, and base qualities are not available.

The V and J segments used are TRBV27 and TRBJ1-2; 5 matching bases give a weak D call of TRBD1. Source material: PBMCs. This receptor was taken from a human donor in good health. Some clones in this sample may be carry-over from other donors' samples. The bases read TGTGCCAGCAGTTCGGGGGGACGGGGCTACACCTTC. This sequence encodes CASSSGGRGYTF.